This T cell receptor beta chain was retrieved from a study of blood T cell repertoires in COVID-19. Study at large: COVID-19 samples from acute and convalescent phases originated in the United States, Italy and Spain. T cells, B-cell-depleted T cells, or PBMCs supplied cDNA or gDNA.

Trimming removed 5 bases from V and 10 bases from J, with 15 bases in between. The CDR3 is made up of 13 amino acids. Per germline, CDR1 MNHEY and CDR2 SVGAGI. Per the study methods: Amplification from reference gene primers served as the basis for estimated nucleated cell counts. Only in-frame clones appear in the TCRdb table, and some are missing; sequencing was by immunoSEQ multiplex PCR. V and J calls and clone size are copied from that table; D and trimming were computed from the DNA. The sample includes about 20,000 clones, roughly 90% seen only once; the top ten take roughly 10%. This rearrangement joins TRBV6-5 to TRBJ2-1; D ambiguous. Sequencing was done on a sample of peripheral blood. The TCR sequence derives from a human donor in a cohort sampled during active COVID-19. This CDR3 is CASSRRVGHEQFF. In nucleotides, the CDR3 is TGTGCCAGCAGTCGTCGGGTCGGCCACGAGCAGTTCTTC.